A selection of T cell receptor beta chains follows, all from one sample in a study of cytomegalovirus exposure and HLA in healthy donors. The method was immunoSEQ multiplex PCR; TCRdb's version includes in-frame clones alone and lacks a portion of them. The profile shows 150,000 or so clones, about two thirds of them singletons. The sequenced sample was PBMCs. The source of these receptors is a man aged 30 to 45 in good health and CMV-seropositive. The CDR3 runs from the conserved cysteine through the conserved F or W. The D gene is left open where the match is weak. For some rows the clone size is stated as once, few or many, or as a class when expanded; others skip it.

size	V	J	D	DNA	CDR3
.	TRBV30	TRBJ2-7	TRBD1	TGTGCCTGGAGTGCACGCGGGACAGGGACACGCGAGCAGTACTTC	CAWSARGTGTREQYF
.	TRBV5-4	TRBJ1-4	.	TGTGCCAGCAGCTTTACGGGGGGCGTTGAAAAACTGTTTTTT	CASSFTGGVEKLFF
.	TRBV5-1	TRBJ2-7	TRBD1	TGCGCCAGCAGCTTAGGGACAGGGGGCTTCCACGAGCAGTACTTC	CASSLGTGGFHEQYF
.	TRBV9	TRBJ2-1	TRBD2	TGTGCCAGCAGCGTAGTCGGGGACTACCCCTACAATGAGCAGTTCTTC	CASSVVGDYPYNEQFF
.	TRBV6-5	TRBJ1-2	.	TGTGCCAGCACCCCACTCGGGTGGCGGATCTACACCTTC	CASTPLGWRIYTF
.	TRBV28	TRBJ1-1	.	TGTGCCAGCACCCTCGGGTGGCGGAGAACTGAAGCTTTCTTT	CASTLGWRRTEAFF
.	TRBV5-1	TRBJ2-7	TRBD1	TGCGCCAGCAGCGGAACAGGGGGACGCGAGCAGTACTTC	CASSGTGGREQYF
.	TRBV7-3	TRBJ2-1	.	TGTGCCAGCAGCACAGACAATGAGCAGTTCTTC	CASSTDNEQFF
.	TRBV5-1	TRBJ1-3	TRBD1	TGCGCCAGCAGCTTGGACCCACCGACAGGGGTATCCGGAAACACCATATATTTT	CASSLDPPTGVSGNTIYF
once	TRBV5-1	TRBJ2-3	.	TGCGCCAGCAGCTTTGCGGGGAGCACAGATACGCAGTATTTT	CASSFAGSTDTQYF
few	TRBV28	TRBJ1-1	.	TGTGCCAGCAGTTCTGACAGGCTTGCAGATAAAGCTTTCTTT	CASSSDRLADKAFF
.	TRBV10-2	TRBJ2-7	.	TGCGCCACCTCGTCGGGGTCCGAGCAGTACTTC	CATSSGSEQYF
few	TRBV18	TRBJ1-5	TRBD1	TGTGCCAGCTCACCCGACAGGGTTGGCAATCAGCCCCAGCATTTT	CASSPDRVGNQPQHF
.	TRBV9	TRBJ1-1	.	TGTGCCAGCAGCGCCACAGGGTCGAGCAGCACTGAAGCTTTCTTT	CASSATGSSSTEAFF
.	TRBV5-1	TRBJ1-1	.	TGCGCCAGCAGCCCCGGCAGGCAATTAGTCGGGGTCGGCACTGAAGCTTTCTTT	CASSPGRQLVGVGTEAFF
.	TRBV30	TRBJ1-1	.	TGTGCCTGGAGTCCCCCCACACAAGAGAACACTGAAGCTTTCTTT	CAWSPPTQENTEAFF
.	TRBV11-2	TRBJ2-2	.	TGTGCCAGCAGCCGTACTACGGCCGGGGAGCTGTTTTTT	CASSRTTAGELFF
.	TRBV27	TRBJ2-1	TRBD2	TGTGCCAGCCTAGCGGGGGGATACAATGAGCAGTTCTTC	CASLAGGYNEQFF
.	TRBV6-6	TRBJ1-5	TRBD1	TGTGCCAGCAGATCAAGACAGGGCCTGAGCAATCAGCCCCAGCATTTT	CASRSRQGLSNQPQHF
few	TRBV10-3	TRBJ1-5	TRBD1	TGTGCCATCAGTGGGACAGGGGAACAGCCCCAGCATTTT	CAISGTGEQPQHF
.	TRBV27	TRBJ2-1	TRBD2	TGTGCCAGCAGTCCGGGACTAGCGGGAGAAAATGAGCAGTTCTTC	CASSPGLAGENEQFF
few	TRBV6-1	TRBJ2-1	.	TGTGCCAGCAGTGAAGAGGAAGAGGTCTACAATGAGCAGTTCTTC	CASSEEEEVYNEQFF
.	TRBV27	TRBJ2-5	TRBD1	TGTGCCAGCAGTTCAACAGGGGTCCGAGAGACCCAGTACTTC	CASSSTGVRETQYF
.	TRBV6-6	TRBJ2-7	.	TGTGCCAGCAGGCGACAGGGAGGTCACGAGCAGTACTTC	CASRRQGGHEQYF
few	TRBV28	TRBJ1-5	.	TGTGCCAGCAGTTCGGGGAAACAGCCCCAGCATTTT	CASSSGKQPQHF
.	TRBV7-9	TRBJ2-1	.	TGTGCCAGCAGCTTAGGAGAAGTTGTGGATGAGCAGTTCTTC	CASSLGEVVDEQFF
.	TRBV5-4	TRBJ2-7	.	TGTGCCAGCAGCTTGTACCAGGGGTCCAACGAGCAGTACTTC	CASSLYQGSNEQYF
.	TRBV6-5	TRBJ1-1	.	TGTGCCAGCAGTTACTCCGTGGCAGAGAACACTGAAGCTTTCTTT	CASSYSVAENTEAFF
.	TRBV6-1	TRBJ1-5	.	TGTGCCAGCAGGTCCAGGGCGTCGGGCAATCAGCCCCAGCATTTT	CASRSRASGNQPQHF
.	TRBV2	TRBJ2-3	.	TGTGCCAGCAGCGGAGGGACTCTCATTGATACGCAGTATTTT	CASSGGTLIDTQYF
.	TRBV7-9	TRBJ1-4	.	TGTGCCAGCAGCTTAATGTCAAATGAAAAACTGTTTTTT	CASSLMSNEKLFF
.	TRBV5-1	TRBJ1-3	.	TGCGCCAGCAGCTTGGGGGGGGGAACTGCTGGAAACACCATATATTTT	CASSLGGGTAGNTIYF
.	TRBV5-6	TRBJ1-2	TRBD1	TGTGCCAGCACCTCTTACCAGACAGGGGGCTATGGCTACACCTTC	CASTSYQTGGYGYTF
.	TRBV11-3	TRBJ2-3	.	TGTGCCAGCAGCTTTTTAACAGATACGCAGTATTTT	CASSFLTDTQYF
.	TRBV7-9	TRBJ2-7	.	TGTGCCAGCAGCAATAGCGGCCCACACTACGAGCAGTACTTC	CASSNSGPHYEQYF
.	TRBV30	TRBJ2-7	TRBD2	TGTGCCTGGGGGAGGGGCTTCGAGCAGTACTTC	CAWGRGFEQYF
.	TRBV7-2	TRBJ2-7	TRBD1	TGTGCCAGCAGCTTAACAGGGGACGAGCAGTACTTC	CASSLTGDEQYF
.	TRBV19	TRBJ2-7	.	TGTGCCAGTAGTATAGGGGCAGGGGCTTCCTACGAGCAGTACTTC	CASSIGAGASYEQYF
.	TRBV6-5	TRBJ2-7	.	TGTGCCAGCAGTTACTCCCTGGACAGTAGCTCCTACGAGCAGTACTTC	CASSYSLDSSSYEQYF
.	TRBV7-9	TRBJ2-7	TRBD2	TGTGCCAGCGGGACTAGCCGGGGTTCCTACGAGCAGTACTTC	CASGTSRGSYEQYF
.	TRBV5-1	TRBJ2-7	.	TGCGCCAGCAGCTTTCCAGGGGCGCGAGTCGAGCAGTACTTC	CASSFPGARVEQYF
few	TRBV5-6	TRBJ2-1	.	TGTGCCAGCAGCTTGGGGGGGAGGTCCTACAATGAGCAGTTCTTC	CASSLGGRSYNEQFF
.	TRBV5-1	TRBJ2-3	TRBD2	TGCGCCAGCAGCTCATCTCCGCGGGGGGCGAGCACAGATACGCAGTATTTT	CASSSSPRGASTDTQYF
.	TRBV7-8	TRBJ1-5	.	TGTGCCAGCAGCTTAGGACGGGCAGGGGTAGGTCAGCCCCAGCATTTT	CASSLGRAGVGQPQHF
.	TRBV9	TRBJ1-1	TRBD1	TGTGCCAGCAGCTTCACCGGGACAGGGGCTGAAGCTTTCTTT	CASSFTGTGAEAFF
.	TRBV28	TRBJ2-1	TRBD2	TGTGCCAGCAGACCTCCGGGACTAGCGGGGGATGAGCAGTTCTTC	CASRPPGLAGDEQFF
.	TRBV15	TRBJ2-3	TRBD2	TGTGCCACCAGCAGACCACAAGCGGGAGTTTTGCCAGATACGCAGTATTTT	CATSRPQAGVLPDTQYF
.	TRBV29-1	TRBJ1-3	TRBD1	TGCAGCGTGTCACAGGGGTTCGGCGGAAACACCATATATTTT	CSVSQGFGGNTIYF
.	TRBV29-1	TRBJ2-7	TRBD1	TGCAGCGTTGGGGGACAGGGCGGGCAGTACTTC	CSVGGQGGQYF
.	TRBV19	TRBJ1-1	.	TGTGCCAGTAGCCTCGACCCGGGGAGCACTGAAGCTTTCTTT	CASSLDPGSTEAFF
few	TRBV5-4	TRBJ1-1	.	TGTGCCAGCAGCCCGGGTTGGGGACTTTCTCTGAACACTGAAGCTTTCTTT	CASSPGWGLSLNTEAFF
few	TRBV2	TRBJ1-1	TRBD1	TGTGCCAGCAGTGTGCAGGGGGTAGGCACTGAAGCTTTCTTT	CASSVQGVGTEAFF
.	TRBV7-3	TRBJ2-7	TRBD2	TGTGCCAGCAGTCGCGGGGGGCCCTCCTACGAGCAGTACTTC	CASSRGGPSYEQYF
.	TRBV5-4	TRBJ2-1	.	TGTGCCAGCAACCGGTACAATGAGCAGTTCTTC	CASNRYNEQFF